The 15 T cell receptor beta chains given below trace back to one sample, sequenced in a study of blood T cell repertoires in COVID-19. Using immunoSEQ multiplex PCR, the repertoire was profiled, and TCRdb retains in-frame clones only, with some absent. The sample holds about 110,000 clones, 81% seen once. The specimen sequenced was peripheral blood. All receptors come from a woman aged 70-85 years with acute or convalescent COVID-19.

The CDR3 loop is CASSSPEGQGGEGYTF. CDR3 sequence (DNA): TGTGCCAGCAGCTCCCCAGAGGGACAGGGAGGAGAAGGCTACACCTTC. The chain carries TRBV13 and TRBJ1-2; 9 bases map to TRBD1. Per the germline V gene, CDR1 is PRHDT and CDR2 is FYEKMQ (reference sequence). The CDR3 sequence is 16 residues long. The J segment lost 8 bases and the V segment lost 4 bases, leaving 14 bases of the junction unmatched.

V gene TRBV7-2 combines with J gene TRBJ1-2; 7 bases map to TRBD1. Trimming at V came to 2 bases and at J to 5 bases, leaving 8 bases not matched to a gene. The CDR3 sequence is 15 residues long. CDR1 SGHTA and CDR2 FQGNSA come from the germline V gene. The DNA for the CDR3 is TGTGCCAGCAGCTTAACAGACAGGGACTTTTATGGCTACACCTTC. Translated: CASSLTDRDFYGYTF.

This clone is a singleton in its sample. The CDR3 loop is CSVFWASGANVLTF. The CDR3 DNA is TGCAGCGTTTTTTGGGCCTCTGGGGCCAACGTCCTGACTTTC. This rearrangement joins TRBV29-1 to TRBJ2-6; unclear D gene. The length of the CDR3 is 14 residues. The V and J ends lost 5 bases and 0 bases respectively, with 8 bases between them. CDR1 and CDR2 (germline): SQVTM, ANQGSEA. The whole variable domain, remainder taken from reference TRBV29-1 and TRBJ2-6, is SAVISQKPSRDICQRGTSLTIQCQVDSQVTMMFWYRQQPGQSLTLIATANQGSEATYESGFVIDKFPISRPNLTFSTLTVSNMSPEDSSIYLCSVFWASGANVLTFGAGSRLTVL.

The V call is TRBV5-1, the J call TRBJ2-5; possible D gene TRBD2, 5 bases. Germline V CDR1 and CDR2: SGHRS, YFSETQ. The V and J ends lost 2 bases and 5 bases respectively, with 10 bases between them. This CDR3 spans 13 amino acids. DNA of the CDR3: TGCGCCAGCAGCTTCGGGGAGCCGGAGACCCAGTACTTC. This gives the protein CASSFGEPETQYF.

V usage is TRBV20-1 and J usage is TRBJ1-2; D remains unclear. Trimming stripped 3 bases from V and 14 bases from J, with 28 bases between. CDR1 is DFQATT and CDR2 is SNEGSKA in the germline V gene (reference sequence). The CDR3 runs 15 residues. The CDR3 bases are TGCAGTGCTAGTGGCAGCCGCCGTGATTTATGGCTACAGACCTTC. Translating it yields CSASGSRRDLWLQTF.

The V and J genes are TRBV28 and TRBJ1-2; 9 nucleotides align to TRBD1. CDR3 length: 17 amino acids. In germline, CDR1 is MDHEN, CDR2 SYDVKM. Losses at the gene ends were 5 bases for V and 0 bases for J; bases not matched to a gene: 10. The CDR3 DNA is TGTGCCAGCAGTCGACCGGGACAGGGAAGCTCTAACTATGGCTACACCTTC. Protein: CASSRPGQGSSNYGYTF.

The rearrangement links TRBV2 to TRBJ2-1, with D perhaps TRBD2 (6 bases). CDR3 size: 12 residues. The V end lost 7 bases, the J end lost 6 bases, and 10 bases lay between the germline ends. Germline CDR1 reads SNHLY; CDR2 reads FYNNEI. CDR3 nucleotide sequence: TGTGCCAGCACCCGGGACTCCAATGAGCAGTTCTTC. It yields the protein CASTRDSNEQFF. Full variable domain (missing parts from reference TRBV2 and TRBJ2-1): EPEVTQTPSHQVTQMGQEVILRCVPISNHLYFYWYRQILGQKVEFLVSFYNNEISEKSEIFDDQFSVERPDGSNFTLKIRSTKLEDSAMYFCASTRDSNEQFFGPGTRLTVL.

The rearrangement links TRBV7-2 to TRBJ1-5, with D possibly being TRBD1 (6 bases). Trimming took 5 bases from V and 5 from J, leaving 10 bases between them. Per the germline V gene, CDR1 is SGHTA and CDR2 is FQGNSA. The CDR3 is 13 residues long. CDR3 DNA: TGTGCCAGCAGCCCTAGACAGGATCAGCCCCAGCATTTT. Protein product: CASSPRQDQPQHF.

This clone was recorded only once. The chain links TRBV7-2 to TRBJ1-1; the D is unclear. V lost 0 bases and J lost 5, with 10 bases in between. This CDR3 region has 14 residues. From germline, CDR1 is SGHTA and CDR2 FQGNSA. The CDR3 sequence is CASSLASGGTEAFF. CDR3 nucleotide sequence: TGTGCCAGCAGCTTAGCATCAGGAGGGACTGAAGCTTTCTTT.

This chain uses TRBV9 with TRBJ2-2; unclear D gene. Deletions cut 2 bases from V and 7 bases from J, with 6 bases between. Germline V gene lookup returns CDR1 SGDLS and CDR2 YYNGEE. This CDR3 spans 12 amino acids. The CDR3 bases are TGTGCCAGCAGCGTTCTAATCGGGGAGCTGTTTTTT. Amino acids: CASSVLIGELFF. The full variable domain, rest sourced from reference TRBV9 and TRBJ2-2, is DSGVTQTPKHLITATGQRVTLRCSPRSGDLSVYWYQQSLDQGLQFLIQYYNGEERAKGNILERFSAQQFPDLHSELNLSSLELGDSALYFCASSVLIGELFFGEGSRLTVL.

The chain combines TRBV3-1 (or the pseudogene TRBV3-2) with TRBJ2-1; D is uncertain. The CDR3 runs 14 residues. V was pared by 0 bases and J by 9 bases, with 12 bases between. Per germline, CDR1 LGHDT and CDR2 YNNKEL (reference sequence). In DNA form, the CDR3 reads TGTGCCAGCAGCCAAGATATGGTGACGGGTGAGCAGTTCTTC. The encoded protein is CASSQDMVTGEQFF.

The gene calls are TRBV7-8 and TRBJ2-7; 10 bases agree with TRBD2. The ends lost 1 base at V and 7 bases at J; junction bases unmatched: 10. Germline lookup yields CDR1 SGHVS and CDR2 FQNEAQ. The CDR3 contains 16 residues. CDR3 loop: CASSLVSGGAMSEQYF. For the CDR3, the DNA is TGTGCCAGCAGCTTAGTAAGCGGGGGGGCCATGTCGGAGCAGTACTTC.

V is TRBV19 and J is TRBJ1-2, with unresolved D. CDR3 size: 16 residues. V shed 0 bases and J shed 6 bases, with 17 bases lying between them. Per germline, CDR1 LNHDA and CDR2 SQIVND (reference sequence). The CDR3 reads CASSIDFTLGADGYTF. Here the CDR3 DNA reads TGTGCCAGTAGTATAGACTTTACTTTGGGCGCAGATGGCTACACCTTC.

V and J are TRBV12-5 and TRBJ1-1; D is unresolved. V dropped 0 bases and J dropped 4 bases, with 9 bases sitting between them. The CDR3 has 14 residues. Germline values: CDR1 LGHNT, CDR2 FRNRAP. DNA for the CDR3: TGTGCTAGTGGTTTGGTCTCACGGGGCACTGAAGCTTTCTTT. Its protein is CASGLVSRGTEAFF.

V and J are TRBV27 and TRBJ2-3, with 7 bases lining up with TRBD2. Germline CDR1 reads MNHEY; CDR2 reads SMNVEV (reference sequence). The CDR3 contains 11 residues. With 10 bases clipped from V and 9 bases from J, the junction kept 7 bases outside the gene matches. The CDR3 protein is CAIQAGLTQYF. CDR3 sequence (DNA): TGTGCCATTCAAGCGGGGCTGACGCAGTATTTT.